This record covers a single TCR beta chain. Survey-level immunoSEQ v3.0 assays were run. For each individual sample, sequencing targeted roughly 40,000-50,000 T-cell genomes. Some clones are missing from TCRdb's copy, which holds only in-frame ones; the method was immunoSEQ multiplex PCR. The table includes 10,000 to 13,000 clones, 82% detected once. This CDR3 is built from 11 residues. V lost 2 bases to trimming and J lost 8 bases, with 2 bases between them. In germline, CDR1 is SGHTS, CDR2 YDEGEE. These data belong to a study of long-term antiretroviral therapy in people with HIV. The rearrangement uses TRBV5-8 and TRBJ1-6; D call uncertain. This sequence was found in a man aged 40-50 years with HIV. The sequencing used unsorted PBMCs, collected 1.2 years after starting antiretroviral therapy. The CDR3 region has the DNA TGTGCCAGCAGCTTTGATTCACCCCTCCACTTT. It encodes CASSFDSPLHF.